These 13 T cell receptor beta chains share one sample of origin, sequenced in a study of blood T cells in healthy people across ages. The authors ran a second PCR of roughly 6 to 12 cycles using a sample-barcoded 5' primer and a J-beta primer mix. TCRdb reprocessed the 5' RACE reads via MiXCR and lists one record per CDR3 protein. The table has around 700,000 distinct CDR3 sequences, approximately 25% seen once. These data were also reused for a study on T cells of mothers and their children.

Sequenced input: blood. These receptors were taken from a boy younger than 18 in good health.

This clonotype was counted only a few times. V usage is TRBV24-1 and J usage is TRBJ2-3, with D possibly matching TRBD2 (6 bases). Per the germline V gene, CDR1 is KGHDR and CDR2 is SFDVKD. This CDR3 has 16 amino acids. V was pared by 4 bases and J by 4 bases, with 17 bases between. DNA for the CDR3: TGTGCCACCAGTGAGGGGGGACCTAAGAGGTCAGATACGCAGTATTTT. Its protein product is CATSEGGPKRSDTQYF.

The chain is built from TRBV28 and TRBJ2-1; 8 bases map to TRBD2. This CDR3 comprises 18 residues. CDR1 is MDHEN, CDR2 SYDVKM, per germline. V trimming: 5 bases; J trimming: 4 bases; junction bases outside the gene matches: 16. The CDR3 loop reads CASSLVRMGAGAYNEQFF. DNA of the CDR3: TGTGCCAGCAGTCTAGTCCGAATGGGAGCGGGGGCATACAATGAGCAGTTCTTC.

This clonotype has a handful of counts. This chain connects TRBV27 to TRBJ2-1; D ambiguous. The CDR3 loop spans 11 amino acids. Per germline, CDR1 MNHEY and CDR2 SMNVEV (reference sequence). V was cut by 6 bases and J by 5 bases, with 5 bases left in between. The CDR3 here is CASRNNNEQFF. DNA of the CDR3: TGTGCCAGCAGGAACAACAATGAGCAGTTCTTC.

With respect to this clonotype: Since no conserved phenylalanine or tryptophan closes the CDR3, a read error is the likely cause. The V call is TRBV6-5, the J call TRBJ1-2; D is ambiguous. The CDR3 covers 15 residues. CDR1 is MNHEY, CDR2 SVGAGI, per germline. Deletions cut 6 bases from V and 2 bases from J, with 16 bases between. CDR3 loop: CASRTWEGGNYGYTL. CDR3 DNA: TGTGCCAGCAGGACGTGGGAAGGAGGGAACTATGGCTACACCCTC.

The J gene is TRBJ2-3, the V gene TRBV5-1; the D call may be TRBD1 or TRBD2 (5 bases each). Germline lookup yields CDR1 SGHRS and CDR2 YFSETQ. Trimming took 4 bases from V and 2 from J, leaving 11 bases between them. The CDR3 is made up of 14 amino acids. This chain's CDR3 is CASSETGPTDTQYF. The CDR3 DNA is TGCGCCAGCAGCGAAACGGGGCCCACAGATACGCAGTATTTT.

A note on this clonotype: The junction does not match germline at one end; this may be a read error. This chain links TRBV20-1 with TRBJ2-5; 8 positions match TRBD1. The DNA end is more similar to TRBJ2-1, so the J call may be wrong. There are 14 residues in the CDR3. Germline V gene lookup returns CDR1 DFQATT and CDR2 SNEGSKA (reference sequence). Here the CDR3 DNA reads TGCAGTGCCCCAGGACAGGGTTACTACAATGGGCAGTTCTTC. As protein: CSAPGQGYYNGQFF.

This chain connects TRBV29-1 to TRBJ2-7; D is unresolved. This CDR3 is built from 12 residues. V lost 8 bases and J 9 bases, leaving 20 bases between the germline ends. Germline-derived CDR1 and CDR2 are SQVTM and ANQGSEA. The DNA of the CDR3 is TGCAGCTTTCTCGCCGAGACTGGGGTGCAGTACTTC. Amino acid sequence: CSFLAETGVQYF.

The chain employs TRBV12-3 or TRBV12-4 and TRBJ2-2; D possibly corresponds to TRBD2 (6 bases). This CDR3 contains 15 residues. V lost 5 bases to trimming and J lost 5 bases, with 15 bases between them. The CDR3 loop is CASSPGTPSTGELFF. CDR3 bases: TGTGCCAGCAGTCCCGGGACTCCGAGTACCGGGGAGCTGTTTTTT.

V is TRBV12-3 or TRBV12-4 and J is TRBJ2-7; maybe TRBD2 (5 bases). V dropped 1 base and J dropped 0 bases, with 22 bases sitting between them. The CDR3 contains 19 residues. The CDR3 coding sequence is TGTGCCAGCAGTTTAGGGCTAGCACTAACTAGAGGGAGCTCCTACGAGCAGTACTTC. This translates into CASSLGLALTRGSSYEQYF.

The chain has TRBV24-1 and TRBJ2-7; D gene ambiguous. The CDR3 has 13 residues. The V end lost 4 bases, the J end lost 3 bases, and 9 bases lay between the germline ends. The V gene's germline CDR1 is KGHDR and CDR2 SFDVKD. CDR3 DNA: TGTGCCACCAGTGAATCCCCGTACTACGAGCAGTACTTC. Its protein is CATSESPYYEQYF.

The CDR3 sequence is CASSRFRGGSTGELFF. CDR3 DNA: TGTGCCAGCAGTAGATTTCGCGGGGGAAGCACCGGGGAGCTGTTTTTT. The chain combines TRBV7-2 with TRBJ2-2, with 7 bases identical to TRBD2. Germline CDR1 reads SGHTA; CDR2 reads FQGNSA. This CDR3 contains 16 residues. V shed 6 bases, J shed 4 bases, and the junction held 11 bases outside the gene matches.

CDR3 residues: CASSHRTGANTEAFF. In nucleotides, the CDR3 is TGTGCCAGCAGCCATCGGACAGGAGCGAACACTGAAGCTTTCTTT. The J gene is TRBJ1-1, the V gene TRBV5-8, with TRBD1 identical over 7 bases. Trimming took 4 bases from V and 1 from J; bases not matched to a gene: 7. The germline CDR1 and CDR2 sequences are SGHTS and YDEGEE. This CDR3 is built from 15 residues.

This clonotype has more than one count but fewer than ten. The chain employs TRBV29-1 and TRBJ2-1, with TRBD2 identical over 9 bases. CDR1 is SQVTM, CDR2 ANQGSEA, per germline. This CDR3 is 13 amino acids long. Germline trimming cut 7 bases from V and 7 bases from J; bases unmatched to any gene: 8. CDR3 nucleotide sequence: TGCAGCGGGGTGGTAGCGGGAGAGAATGAGCAGTTCTTC. Encoded protein: CSGVVAGENEQFF.